This T cell receptor beta chain was identified during a study of control samples from healthy donors and cancer patients (dated by TCRdb to the early 2020s). The library relied on the immunoSEQ multiplex PCR assay. As stored in TCRdb, this immuneACCESS dataset retains in-frame rearrangements with V and J assigned. A fraction of the clones does not appear; measured against another copy, unresolved V genes explain less than half of the discrepancy, and the remainder lacks a known reason. Within this sample are 120,000 or so clones, with 80% to 90% of them counted one time only. 8% to 9% of the sample belongs to the ten largest clones. The germline V and J ends show losses of 4 bases and 6 bases respectively, and no gene match explains 4 bases of the junction. According to the germline V gene, CDR1 reads MGHDK and CDR2 reads SYGVNS. Including cysteine and phenylalanine, the CDR3 has 15 amino acids. The retained sequence is limited to the CDR3, 45 bases, with the frame set at the first base.

On this clone itself: What this receptor recognizes is not known. The input lacks base qualities; no much larger clone sits a single base away.

This TCR was recovered from a man between 40 and 49 years old in good health. The V gene is TRBV25-1 and the J gene is TRBJ1-6; TRBD1 agrees with 9 junctional bases. Sequences were obtained from blood. Here is the DNA: TGTGCCAGCAGTGCGTTGACAGGGGGTAATTCACCCCTCCACTTT. The translation is CASSALTGGNSPLHF. The full variable domain, with segments outside the CDR3 supplied by the reference TRBV25-1 and TRBJ1-6 proteins, appears as EADIYQTPRYLVIGTGKKITLECSQTMGHDKMYWYQQDPGMELHLIHYSYGVNSTEKGDLSSESTVSRIRTEHFPLTLESARPSHTSQYLCASSALTGGNSPLHFGNGTRLTVT.